Each of the 20 T cell receptor beta chains below was sequenced from the same sample in a study of T cell clonality in common variable immunodeficiency. Notes on the study in general: In common variable immunodeficiency, TCR beta chains reportedly carried fewer deletions and N-nucleotide insertions.

These receptors are not linked to any known antigen. Data came from immunoSEQ multiplex PCR; TCRdb stores just in-frame clones and leaves some out. Singletons are absent from the sample, which has about 30,000 clones. Sequencing used peripheral blood mononuclear cells. These receptors all stem from a human donor with common variable immunodeficiency.

This clone was seen a handful of times. The CDR3 is cut off 3 residues early in the read; its end comes from the germline J gene. The chain carries TRBV19 and TRBJ2-7; maybe TRBD1 (5 bases). CDR1 and CDR2 from the germline V gene are LNHDA and SQIVND (reference sequence). This CDR3 contains 13 residues. Trimming pared 3 bases from V and 4 bases from J, leaving 10 bases between. CDR3 bases read: TGTGCCAGTAGTATGGCAGGGTTGTACGAG. Its protein is CASSMAGLYE. The entire CDR3 reads CASSMAGLYEQYF.

In this sample, this clone turned up a few times. The CDR3 end falls 3 residues outside the read, so it is completed with the germline J gene. The V call is TRBV7-8, the J call TRBJ2-1; D is unresolved. The germline V gene encodes CDR1 SGHVS and CDR2 FQNEAQ. The CDR3 consists of 13 residues. Trimming shortened V by 1 base and J by 8 bases, and 9 bases separated the two germline ends. The CDR3 bases that were read are TGTGCCAGCAGCTTAGTGCCCGGTGATGAG. It encodes CASSLVPGDE. The CDR3, in full, reads CASSLVPGDEQFF.

There are a few counts of this clone. Sequencing ends 3 residues short of the CDR3 end; the germline J gene provides the rest. The rearrangement joins TRBV7-6 to TRBJ2-2; TRBD2 aligns across 7 bases. The CDR3 spans 16 residues. J gave up 3 bases and V 3 bases, and 7 bases lay outside the gene matches. Looked up from germline, CDR1 is SGHVS and CDR2 is FNYEAQ. This CDR3 is CASSFASGEYTGELFF. Partial CDR3 DNA: TGTGCCAGCAGCTTTGCGAGCGGGGAGTACACCGGGGAG. The full variable domain, completed using reference TRBV7-6 and TRBJ2-2, is GAGVSQSPRYKVTKRGQDVALRCDPISGHVSLYWYRQALGQGPEFLTYFNYEAQQDKSGLPNDRFSAERPEGSISTLTIQRTEQRDSAMYRCASSFASGEYTGELFFGEGSRLTVL.

As to this clone: The read stops 3 residues short of the end of the CDR3; the missing end is completed from the germline J gene. The J gene is TRBJ2-3, the V gene TRBV7-9; no clear D gene. Germline V gives CDR1 SEHNR, CDR2 FQNEAQ (reference sequence). The CDR3 covers 15 residues. V shed 4 bases and J shed 0 bases, with 11 bases lying between them. CDR3 DNA (partial): TGTGCCAGCAGCTCTCAGTGGTGGAGCACAGATACG. It encodes CASSSQWWSTDT. The entire CDR3 protein is CASSSQWWSTDTQYF.

Details on this clone: Coverage ceases 3 residues before the CDR3 finishes, and the germline J gene fills in the end. This chain connects TRBV7-2 to TRBJ1-1, with D uncertain. Trimming removed 1 base at V and 4 bases at J, with 10 bases between. The CDR3 length is 14 residues. Germline V gives CDR1 SGHTA, CDR2 FQGNSA. The DNA read from the CDR3 is TGTGCCAGCAGCTTAGTGGGCGCCGGCACTGAA. Amino acid sequence: CASSLVGAGTE. The entire CDR3 reads CASSLVGAGTEAFF.

For this clone: Read sequence stops 3 residues before the CDR3 end, and the germline J gene provides the missing end. The V gene is TRBV7-2, the J gene TRBJ1-2; D unresolved. Between the trimmed V and J ends, which lost 3 bases and 4 bases, there was a span of 6 bases. Germline CDR1 reads SGHTA; CDR2 reads FQGNSA. This CDR3 is 12 amino acids long. The CDR3 DNA, read in part, is TGTGCCAGCAGCTTTGAGCCCTATGGC. As protein: CASSFEPYG. The entire CDR3 protein reads CASSFEPYGYTF.

This clone was found a few times. The read ends 3 residues early relative to the CDR3; the germline J gene fills the gap. The chain recombines TRBV2 with TRBJ2-5; D might be TRBD1 (6 bases). The germline V and J ends were trimmed by 5 bases and 7 bases, with 14 bases remaining between them. The CDR3 runs to 13 residues. Germline loops: CDR1 SNHLY, CDR2 FYNNEI. This CDR3 is CASSLGAGRTQYF. The part of the CDR3 DNA that was read is TGTGCCAGCAGTCTGGGGGCAGGGAGGACC.

This clone appeared a few times. The CDR3 end is not reached by the read, which stops 3 residues before it; the germline J gene fills it in. This rearrangement joins TRBV18 to TRBJ1-5; no clear D gene. The CDR3 length is 16 residues. Trimming took 4 bases from V and 2 from J, leaving 15 bases between them. Germline-derived CDR1 and CDR2 are KGHSH and LQKENI. CDR3 in amino acids: CASSRISDSGNQPQHF. Partial CDR3 DNA: TGTGCCAGCTCACGAATATCCGATTCGGGCAATCAGCCC. The variable domain in full, completed from reference TRBV18 and TRBJ1-5, reads NAGVMQNPRHLVRRRGQEARLRCSPMKGHSHVYWYRQLPEEGLKFMVYLQKENIIDESGMPKERFSAEFPKEGPSILRIQQVVRGDSAAYFCASSRISDSGNQPQHFGDGTRLSIL.

This clone was seen ten or more times. From the germline J gene comes the end of the CDR3, since the read stops 3 residues before it. The rearrangement uses TRBV20-1 and TRBJ2-7; a weak D match, TRBD2 (5 bases). The CDR3 is made up of 11 amino acids. CDR1 is DFQATT and CDR2 is SNEGSKA in the germline V gene (reference sequence). Trimming shortened V by 2 bases and J by 6 bases, and 8 bases separated the two germline ends. CDR3 sequence reads: CSARPEGEQYF. The sequenced part of the CDR3 DNA is TGCAGTGCTAGACCCGAGGGCGAG.

Of note for this clone: The DNA ends 3 residues before the CDR3 does, and the rest of the CDR3 is filled in from the germline J gene. This same CDR3 is encoded by further DNA sequences in the sample. This rearrangement joins TRBV19 to TRBJ1-1; perhaps TRBD1 as D (5 bases). Per germline, CDR1 LNHDA and CDR2 SQIVND (reference sequence). Trimming shortened V by 2 bases and J by 1 base, and 5 bases separated the two germline ends. The CDR3 spans 13 residues. CDR3: CASSIQGNTEAFF. CDR3 bases read: TGTGCCAGTAGTATACAGGGGAACACTGAA.

The table lists this clone with a few counts. The DNA ends 3 residues before the CDR3 does, and the rest of the CDR3 is filled in from the germline J gene. The chain is built from TRBV19 and TRBJ1-6; no firm D call. Between the trimmed V and J ends, which lost 9 bases and 0 bases, there was a span of 6 bases. In germline, CDR1 is LNHDA, CDR2 SQIVND (reference sequence). This CDR3 contains 13 residues. Partial CDR3 DNA: TGTGCCAGCCGTTACTCCTATAATTCACCC. As protein: CASRYSYNSP. The CDR3 in full is CASRYSYNSPLHF.

As for this clone: The read ends 3 residues before the CDR3 terminus; that terminus is restored from the germline J gene. V gene TRBV6-2 or TRBV6-3 combines with J gene TRBJ2-7, with TRBD2 matching over 8 bases. CDR1 is MNHEY and CDR2 is SVGEGT in the germline V gene. The CDR3 runs to 15 residues. V lost 5 bases to trimming and J lost 3 bases; unmatched junction nucleotides: 9. The CDR3 loop reads CASSDTTSVIYEQYF. The CDR3 DNA, read in part, is TGTGCCAGCAGTGATACGACTAGCGTGATCTACGAG.

This clone was found many times. The CDR3 end lies 3 residues beyond the end of the read and is filled in from the germline J gene. The chain links TRBV6-1 to TRBJ2-3, with 10 nucleotides matching TRBD2. CDR1 and CDR2 from the germline V gene are MNHNS and SASEGT. V was pared by 0 bases and J by 1 base, with 1 base of the junction left unmatched. There are 16 residues in the CDR3. CDR3 sequence: CASSEALAGGTDTQYF. The DNA read from the CDR3 is TGTGCCAGCAGTGAAGCCCTAGCGGGGGGCACAGATACG.

This clone was picked up many times. The read finishes 3 residues shy of the CDR3 end, and the germline J gene is used to complete it. The gene calls are TRBV5-1 and TRBJ2-2; D not resolved. Germline V gene sequence: CDR1 SGHRS, CDR2 YFSETQ. V was trimmed by 5 bases and J by 4 bases, leaving 9 bases between them. This CDR3 has 13 residues. The CDR3 loop is CASSRVGTGELFF. The CDR3 bases that were read are TGCGCCAGCAGTAGGGTCGGCACCGGGGAG.

With respect to this clone: With the read ending 3 residues before the CDR3 end, the germline J gene is used to fill in that end. The genes are TRBV5-1 and TRBJ1-5; 7 bases are shared with TRBD1. The CDR3 covers 15 residues. The germline CDR1 and CDR2 sequences are SGHRS and YFSETQ. V lost 4 bases and J lost 7; bases outside the gene matches: 11. The CDR3 sequence: CASSRTGELWQPQHF. CDR3 DNA (partial): TGCGCCAGCAGCCGAACAGGGGAGCTCTGGCAGCCC.

A remark on this clone: The read ends 3 residues shy of where the CDR3 ends; the end is completed using the germline J gene. The gene calls are TRBV2 and TRBJ1-5; possible D gene TRBD1, 6 bases. Germline V gene data show CDR1 as SNHLY and CDR2 as FYNNEI. The CDR3 has 17 amino acids. Deletions cut 3 bases from V and 0 bases from J, with 15 bases between. The CDR3 loop reads CASSEEQGPYSNQPQHF. CDR3 bases read: TGTGCCAGCAGTGAGGAACAGGGCCCATATAGCAATCAGCCC.

This clone occurred many times. The read terminates 3 residues ahead of where the CDR3 ends, so the germline J gene completes it. The rearrangement links TRBV7-8 to TRBJ2-1; D not certain. The CDR3 has 11 amino acids. CDR1 is SGHVS, CDR2 FQNEAQ, per germline. The V end was cut by 5 bases, the J end by 8 bases, with 7 bases between. The sequenced part of the CDR3 DNA is TGTGCCAGCAGCACATTCGATGAG. Translated, it gives CASSTFDE. The entire CDR3 protein is CASSTFDEQFF. Full variable domain (remainder filled in from reference TRBV7-8 and TRBJ2-1): GAGVSQSPRYKVAKRGQDVALRCDPISGHVSLFWYQQALGQGPEFLTYFQNEAQLDKSGLPSDRFFAERPEGSVSTLKIQRTQQEDSAVYLCASSTFDEQFFGPGTRLTVL.

This clone has only a few counts. The read comes to an end 3 residues before the CDR3 does, leaving the germline J gene to fill in the end. The chain recombines TRBV2 with TRBJ2-1; 9 bases agree with TRBD1. The V gene end was trimmed by 9 bases and the J gene end by 6 bases; junction bases not matched to a gene: 9. CDR3 length equals 14 residues. The germline CDR1 and CDR2 sequences are SNHLY and FYNNEI. The CDR3 loop reads CASLPGQGVNEQFF. Incomplete CDR3 DNA: TGTGCCAGTTTACCGGGACAGGGAGTCAATGAG.

Worth noting for this clone: The read halts 3 residues ahead of the CDR3 end, with the missing end drawn from the germline J gene. The V call is TRBV20-1, the J call TRBJ2-7, with D possibly being TRBD1 (6 bases). From germline, CDR1 is DFQATT and CDR2 SNEGSKA (reference sequence). CDR3 size: 13 residues. Trimming stripped 6 bases from V and 4 bases from J, with 16 bases between. CDR3 loop: CSAAQGAEYEQYF. The CDR3 DNA, read in part, is TGCAGTGCCGCACAGGGAGCTGAGTACGAG.

Concerning this clone itself: The read is 3 residues too short to cover the CDR3 end, so that end is filled in from the germline J gene. This rearrangement joins TRBV2 to TRBJ2-7; D perhaps matches TRBD1 (6 bases). Trimming took off 6 bases at V and 2 bases at J, with 14 bases between the two ends. This CDR3 region has 14 residues. CDR1 and CDR2 from the germline V gene are SNHLY and FYNNEI. The sequenced CDR3 bases are TGTGCCAGCAGAACGCAGGGGAAGGCCTACGAG. Its translation: CASRTQGKAYE. The complete CDR3 protein is CASRTQGKAYEQYF.